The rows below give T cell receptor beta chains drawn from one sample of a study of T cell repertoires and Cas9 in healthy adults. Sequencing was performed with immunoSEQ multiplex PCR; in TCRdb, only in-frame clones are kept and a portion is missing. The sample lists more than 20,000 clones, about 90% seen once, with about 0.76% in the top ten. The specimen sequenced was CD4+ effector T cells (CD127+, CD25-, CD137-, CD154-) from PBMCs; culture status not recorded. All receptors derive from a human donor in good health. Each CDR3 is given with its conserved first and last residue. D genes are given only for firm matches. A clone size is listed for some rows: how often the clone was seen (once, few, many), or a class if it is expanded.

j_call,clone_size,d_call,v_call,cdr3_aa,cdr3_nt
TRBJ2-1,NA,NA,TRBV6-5,CASSYGGVSYNEQFF,TGTGCCAGCAGTTACGGGGGTGTCTCCTACAATGAGCAGTTCTTC
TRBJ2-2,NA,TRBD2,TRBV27,CASRREVNTGELFF,TGTGCCAGCAGACGGGAGGTGAACACCGGGGAGCTGTTTTTT
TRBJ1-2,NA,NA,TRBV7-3,CASSPDRDYGYTF,TGTGCCAGCAGCCCAGACAGAGACTATGGCTACACCTTC
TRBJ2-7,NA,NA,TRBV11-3,CASSLLSLLDREQYF,TGTGCCAGCAGCTTACTTTCTCTCCTAGACCGAGAGCAGTACTTC
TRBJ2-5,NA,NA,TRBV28,CASSSLVAKQETQYF,TGTGCCAGCAGTTCCTTGGTGGCGAAACAAGAGACCCAGTACTTC
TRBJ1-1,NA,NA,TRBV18,CASSPNYFTGNTEAFF,TGTGCCAGCTCACCAAACTACTTCACAGGGAACACTGAAGCTTTCTTT
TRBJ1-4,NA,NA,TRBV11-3,CASSFRHGLNHEKLFF,TGTGCCAGCAGCTTCCGACACGGCCTTAACCATGAAAAACTGTTTTTT
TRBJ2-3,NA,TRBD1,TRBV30,CAWSLTGAITDTQYF,TGTGCCTGGAGCCTCACAGGGGCCATCACAGATACGCAGTATTTT
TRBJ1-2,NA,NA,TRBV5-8,CASSFDSYGYTF,TGTGCCAGCAGCTTCGACAGCTATGGCTACACCTTC
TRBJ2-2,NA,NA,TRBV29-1,CSVSIKGGTGELFF,TGCAGCGTTTCTATTAAGGGGGGAACCGGGGAGCTGTTTTTT
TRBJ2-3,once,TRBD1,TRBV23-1,CASRTGGNPRDTQYF,TGCGCCAGCAGGACAGGGGGTAATCCAAGAGATACGCAGTATTTT
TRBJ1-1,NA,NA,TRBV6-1,CASSRPNTEAFF,TGTGCCAGCAGCCGGCCGAACACTGAAGCTTTCTTT
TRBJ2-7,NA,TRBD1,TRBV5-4,CASSSGQASYEQYF,TGTGCCAGCAGCTCGGGACAGGCCTCTTACGAGCAGTACTTC
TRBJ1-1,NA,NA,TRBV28,CASMNKPYEEAFF,TGTGCCAGCATGAACAAACCCTATGAAGAAGCTTTCTTT
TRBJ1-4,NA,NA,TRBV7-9,CASSLGSAPRLFF,TGTGCCAGCAGCTTAGGGTCGGCCCCCAGACTGTTTTTT
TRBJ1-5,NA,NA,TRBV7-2,CASSLLSLSQTRNQPQHF,TGTGCCAGCAGCTTATTATCCCTGTCCCAAACGAGGAATCAGCCCCAGCATTTT
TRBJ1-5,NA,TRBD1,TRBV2,CASSYRQGRNQPQHF,TGTGCCAGCAGTTACCGACAGGGCCGGAATCAGCCCCAGCATTTT
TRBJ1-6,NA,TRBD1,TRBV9,CASSPRPGTGISPLHF,TGTGCCAGCAGCCCCCGACCCGGGACAGGGATCTCACCCCTCCACTTT
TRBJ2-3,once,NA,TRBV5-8,CASSLGTRDTQYF,TGTGCCAGCAGCTTGGGTACCCGGGATACGCAGTATTTT
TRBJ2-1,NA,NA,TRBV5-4,CASSLVPNERFF,TGTGCCAGCAGCTTGGTTCCGAATGAGCGGTTCTTC